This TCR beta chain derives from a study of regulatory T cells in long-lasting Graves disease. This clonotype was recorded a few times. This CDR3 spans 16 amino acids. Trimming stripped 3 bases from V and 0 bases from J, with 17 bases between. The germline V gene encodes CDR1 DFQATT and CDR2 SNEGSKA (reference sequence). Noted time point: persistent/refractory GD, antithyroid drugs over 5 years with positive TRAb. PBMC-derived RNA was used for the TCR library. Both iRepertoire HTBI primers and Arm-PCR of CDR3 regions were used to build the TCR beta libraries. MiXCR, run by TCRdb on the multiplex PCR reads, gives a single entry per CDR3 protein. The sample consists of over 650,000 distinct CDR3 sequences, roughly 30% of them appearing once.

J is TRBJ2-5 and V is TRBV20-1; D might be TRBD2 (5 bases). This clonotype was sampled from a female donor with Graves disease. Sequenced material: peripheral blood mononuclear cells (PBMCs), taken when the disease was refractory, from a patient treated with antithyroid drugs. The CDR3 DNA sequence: TGCAGTGCTAGGTTTCTAGCCGACGTGTACCAAGAGACCCAGTACTTC. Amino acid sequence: CSARFLADVYQETQYF.